The 30 T cell receptor beta chains in this list originate from one sample, sequenced in a study of lymphopenia after photon versus proton radiotherapy (dated by TCRdb to between 2018 and 2020). Receptors were amplified or captured by the immunoSEQ multiplex PCR assay. TCRdb limited this immuneACCESS table to in-frame rearrangements with V and J called. A share of clones is missing; checked studies link under half to unresolved V genes, and the rest is unexplained. The sample data list almost 25,000 clones, and 65% to 85% of these were observed just once. The ten largest clonotypes hold less than 25% of the sample. This specimen was peripheral blood, taken from a patient treated with proton-based radiotherapy. These receptors were collected from a woman between 65 and 79 years old with pancreatic cancer.

The V gene is TRBV7-2, the J gene TRBJ2-1, with 10 positions matching TRBD2. CDR1 and CDR2 (germline): SGHTA, FQGNSA. With 5 bases clipped from V and 6 bases from J, the junction kept 16 bases outside the gene matches. The CDR3 is 18 residues long. CDR3 region: CASSLYIGAGGGRNEQFF. DNA of the CDR3: TGTGCCAGCAGCCTATATATTGGAGCGGGAGGGGGACGCAATGAGCAGTTCTTC.

This clone occurred once. The gene calls are TRBV18 and TRBJ1-1; 7 bases are shared with TRBD1. Germline CDR1 and CDR2: KGHSH and LQKENI. The CDR3 length is 14 residues. The V gene end was trimmed by 2 bases and the J gene end by 8 bases; junction bases not matched to a gene: 8. CDR3 protein: CASSPIKGQAEAFF. Written as DNA, the CDR3 is TGTGCCAGCTCACCAATTAAAGGACAGGCAGAAGCTTTCTTT. The variable domain in full, completed from reference TRBV18 and TRBJ1-1, reads NAGVMQNPRHLVRRRGQEARLRCSPMKGHSHVYWYRQLPEEGLKFMVYLQKENIIDESGMPKERFSAEFPKEGPSILRIQQVVRGDSAAYFCASSPIKGQAEAFFGQGTRLTVV.

The rearrangement joins TRBV6-5 to TRBJ2-7, with TRBD2 matching 7 bases. This CDR3 spans 12 amino acids. V lost 3 bases to trimming and J lost 6 bases; unmatched junction nucleotides: 2. The germline CDR1 and CDR2 sequences are MNHEY and SVGAGI. The CDR3 sequence: CASSYTGGEQYF. In nucleotides, the CDR3 is TGTGCCAGCAGTTATACGGGAGGCGAGCAGTACTTC.

J is TRBJ2-1 and V is TRBV7-2; 7 nucleotides match TRBD2. Germline-derived CDR1 and CDR2 are SGHTA and FQGNSA. The junction had 13 bases not matched to a gene; V was cut back by 4 bases and J by 7 bases. CDR3 size: 16 residues. CDR3 loop: CASSSLREGLKNEQFF. The DNA for the CDR3 is TGTGCCAGCAGCTCCCTAAGGGAGGGTCTTAAGAATGAGCAGTTCTTC.

V and J are TRBV15 and TRBJ2-3; D perhaps matches TRBD2 (6 bases). CDR3 size: 18 residues. The V gene lost 0 bases and the J gene lost 3 bases, with 19 bases spanning the gap. Germline V lookup: CDR1 LNHNV, CDR2 YYDKDF (reference sequence). This CDR3 is CATSRDRWRGAGTDTQYF. CDR3 sequence (DNA): TGTGCCACCAGCAGAGATCGTTGGAGGGGCGCGGGTACAGATACGCAGTATTTT.

In its sample, this clone was seen a few times. This chain joins TRBV11-1 and TRBJ1-6, with 9 bases lining up with TRBD1. The length of the CDR3 is 15 residues. V dropped 7 bases and J dropped 6; count of bases not matched to a gene: 7. Germline V lookup: CDR1 SGHAT, CDR2 FQDESV (reference sequence). The CDR3 sequence is CASTIEDRGNSPLHF. For the CDR3, the DNA is TGTGCCAGCACCATCGAGGACAGGGGTAATTCACCCCTCCACTTT.

This chain uses TRBV25-1 with TRBJ2-7; possibly TRBD1 or TRBD2 for D (5 bases each). The CDR3 sequence is 13 residues long. V shed 6 bases and J shed 2 bases, with 11 bases lying between them. Looked up from germline, CDR1 is MGHDK and CDR2 is SYGVNS. The CDR3 is CASSRDVPYEQYF. In DNA form, the CDR3 reads TGTGCCAGCAGCCGGGACGTCCCCTACGAGCAGTACTTC.

The V and J genes are TRBV6-5 and TRBJ1-1; 7 bases agree with TRBD1. V was pared by 6 bases and J by 0 bases, with 7 bases of the junction left unmatched. Germline V CDR1 and CDR2: MNHEY, SVGAGI. CDR3 length: 15 amino acids. CDR3 sequence (DNA): TGTGCCAGCAGCCGGGACAGACCTATGAACACTGAAGCTTTCTTT. It yields the protein CASSRDRPMNTEAFF.

This clone was counted once. J is TRBJ2-1 and V is TRBV30; D is possibly TRBD2 (5 bases). Between the trimmed V and J ends, which lost 3 bases and 10 bases, there was a span of 19 bases. The germline V gene has CDR1 GTSNPN and CDR2 SVGIG (reference sequence). The CDR3 extends over 14 amino acids. The CDR3 reads CAWSVGLVTGEQFF. The CDR3 nucleotides are TGTGCCTGGAGCGTAGGACTCGTCACCGGGGAGCAGTTCTTC.

Regarding this clone: This CDR3 is also generated by other DNA sequences in the sample. The chain couples TRBV6-1 to TRBJ1-2; no reliable D call. In germline, CDR1 is MNHNS, CDR2 SASEGT. V lost 4 bases to trimming and J lost 4 bases, with 4 bases between them. The CDR3 runs to 11 residues. The CDR3 protein is CASSGSYGYTF. Written as DNA, the CDR3 is TGTGCCAGCAGTGGGAGCTATGGCTACACCTTC.

The V and J genes are TRBV19 and TRBJ2-7; 7 bases fit TRBD1. Unmatched junction bases numbered 4, after V lost 8 bases and J lost 3 bases. Germline CDR1 and CDR2: LNHDA and SQIVND (reference sequence). The CDR3 is 12 amino acids. The CDR3 bases are TGTGCCAGTCCCGGGACAGACTACGAGCAGTACTTC. This codes for CASPGTDYEQYF. Together with reference TRBV19 and TRBJ2-7, the CDR3 gives the full variable domain: DGGITQSPKYLFRKEGQNVTLSCEQNLNHDAMYWYRQDPGQGLRLIYYSQIVNDFQKGDIAEGYSVSREKKESFPLTVTSAQKNPTAFYLCASPGTDYEQYFGPGTRLTVT.

The rearrangement joins TRBV7-9 to TRBJ1-1; D is ambiguous. V dropped 3 bases and J dropped 8 bases, with 13 bases sitting between them. The germline gives CDR1 SEHNR, CDR2 FQNEAQ (reference sequence). CDR3 length equals 13 residues. The CDR3 DNA sequence: TGTGCCAGCAGCTTCCCAGGACGCACGGAAGCTTTCTTT. This translates into CASSFPGRTEAFF.

This clone came up once. The J gene is TRBJ2-7, the V gene TRBV28; the D gene is possibly TRBD2 (5 bases). The germline V gene encodes CDR1 MDHEN and CDR2 SYDVKM. Trimming shortened V by 8 bases and J by 5 bases, and 22 bases separated the two germline ends. CDR3 size: 15 residues. DNA for the CDR3: TGTGCCAGCGGACGGCCGGCGGACTTTGGGGACGAGCAGTACTTC. Amino acid sequence: CASGRPADFGDEQYF. Full variable domain (rest looked up from reference TRBV28 and TRBJ2-7): DVKVTQSSRYLVKRTGEKVFLECVQDMDHENMFWYRQDPGLGLRLIYFSYDVKMKEKGDIPEGYSVSREKKERFSLILESASTNQTSMYLCASGRPADFGDEQYFGPGTRLTVT.

The chain has TRBV5-4 and TRBJ2-3; tentatively, D is TRBD1 (5 bases). Trimming took off 5 bases at V and 6 bases at J, with 16 bases between the two ends. The V gene's germline CDR1 is SGHNT and CDR2 YYREEE (reference sequence). This CDR3 comprises 14 residues. The CDR3 region is CASSTGASTDTQYF. In DNA, the CDR3 is TGTGCCAGCAGTACTGGGGCATCAACGGATACGCAGTATTTT.

In this sample, this clone turned up a few times. The J gene is TRBJ1-1, the V gene TRBV7-3; D unclear. The CDR3 has 14 residues. Germline CDR1 is SGHTA and CDR2 is FQGTGA. V was trimmed by 5 bases and J by 1 base, leaving 11 bases between them. The CDR3 region is CASSPGSQNTEAFF. CDR3 DNA: TGTGCCAGCAGCCCGGGGTCTCAGAACACTGAAGCTTTCTTT.

The chain uses TRBV12-5 and TRBJ2-7; D is perhaps TRBD2 (5 bases). V was cut by 0 bases and J by 5 bases, with 17 bases left in between. The CDR3 covers 16 residues. In germline, CDR1 is LGHNT, CDR2 FRNRAP. This CDR3 is CASGLVLGAAYHEQYF. In DNA, the CDR3 is TGTGCTAGTGGTTTGGTACTGGGAGCGGCCTACCACGAGCAGTACTTC.

This rearrangement joins TRBV29-1 to TRBJ1-1, with D possibly matching TRBD1 (6 bases). With 8 bases removed from V and 0 bases from J, the gap between germline ends came to 16 bases. CDR1 and CDR2 from the germline V gene are SQVTM and ANQGSEA. The CDR3 is 14 residues long. In DNA form, the CDR3 reads TGCAGCCCGACCCGGGACACTCTGAACACTGAAGCTTTCTTT. Translated: CSPTRDTLNTEAFF.

The CDR3 protein is CASSLGTGRNTEAFF. CDR3 bases: TGTGCCAGCAGTTTAGGGACAGGGCGGAACACTGAAGCTTTCTTT. V usage is TRBV28 and J usage is TRBJ1-1, with 9 nucleotides matching TRBD1. Per the germline V gene, CDR1 is MDHEN and CDR2 is SYDVKM. CDR3 length: 15 residues. V trimming: 2 bases; J trimming: 1 base; junction bases outside the gene matches: 2.

The chain links TRBV10-3 to TRBJ2-3, with 11 positions matching TRBD1. The trim removed 3 bases at V and 3 bases at J, leaving 14 bases unmatched. The germline CDR1 and CDR2 sequences are ENHRY and SYGVKD. This CDR3 contains 19 residues. CDR3 protein: CAISDPNVPDRGQTDTQYF. DNA for the CDR3: TGTGCCATCAGTGACCCAAATGTACCGGACAGGGGGCAGACAGATACGCAGTATTTT.

The chain couples TRBV5-1 to TRBJ2-5; D ambiguous. Between the trimmed V and J ends, which lost 2 bases and 4 bases, there was a span of 6 bases. The CDR3 has 12 residues. Germline loops: CDR1 SGHRS, CDR2 YFSETQ. The chain's CDR3 is CASSFLPETQYF. CDR3 in DNA: TGCGCCAGCAGCTTTCTTCCAGAGACCCAGTACTTC.

The chain joins TRBV6-5 to TRBJ2-7; possibly TRBD2 for D (6 bases). The germline CDR1 and CDR2 sequences are MNHEY and SVGAGI. Trimming left V 5 bases short and J 5 bases short, with 19 bases between. This CDR3 region has 15 residues. CDR3 amino acids: CASSPQLAGVDEQYF. Here the CDR3 DNA reads TGTGCCAGCAGTCCCCAACTAGCTGGGGTGGACGAGCAGTACTTC.

The chain combines TRBV6-5 with TRBJ2-2; D uncertain. Germline V gene sequence: CDR1 MNHEY, CDR2 SVGAGI. This CDR3 has 14 residues. Trimming stripped 0 bases from V and 4 bases from J, with 6 bases between. CDR3 region: CASSYSLGTGELFF. The DNA for the CDR3 is TGTGCCAGCAGTTACTCTTTGGGCACCGGGGAGCTGTTTTTT.

The chain uses TRBV30 and TRBJ1-3; D gene uncertain. Trimming took off 0 bases at V and 9 bases at J, with 12 bases between the two ends. The germline V gene has CDR1 GTSNPN and CDR2 SVGIG (reference sequence). The CDR3 consists of 13 residues. DNA of the CDR3: TGTGCCTGGAGTGTACTGGGTATGGCCACCATATATTTT. Translation gives CAWSVLGMATIYF. Full variable domain (missing parts from reference TRBV30 and TRBJ1-3): SQTIHQWPATLVQPVGSPLSLECTVEGTSNPNLYWYRQAAGRGLQLLFYSVGIGQISSEVPQNLSASRPQDRQFILSSKKLLLSDSGFYLCAWSVLGMATIYFGEGSWLTVV.

This chain links TRBV6-6 with TRBJ1-3; no definite D call. From germline, CDR1 is MNHNY and CDR2 SVGAGI (reference sequence). The V end was cut by 6 bases, the J end by 0 bases, with 9 bases between. The CDR3 has 14 residues. The CDR3 spells CASSLPDSGNTIYF. CDR3 coding DNA: TGTGCCAGCAGCCTCCCAGACTCTGGAAACACCATATATTTT.

The chain couples TRBV2 to TRBJ2-1; TRBD2 matches 14 bases. Germline V gene sequence: CDR1 SNHLY, CDR2 FYNNEI. The V gene end was trimmed by 10 bases and the J gene end by 8 bases; junction bases not matched to a gene: 7. This CDR3 has 14 residues. The CDR3 reads CATTTSGRADEQFF. The CDR3 DNA follows: TGTGCCACCACGACTAGCGGGAGGGCCGATGAGCAGTTCTTC.

The CDR3 DNA follows: TGTGCCACCAGCAGAGGGGCAGTGAACACTGAAGCTTTCTTT. This translates into CATSRGAVNTEAFF. This chain links TRBV15 with TRBJ1-1, with D hard to call. Germline CDR1 and CDR2: LNHNV and YYDKDF (reference sequence). Trimming took off 1 base at V and 0 bases at J, with 6 bases between the two ends. The CDR3 is 14 residues long.

V gene TRBV19 combines with J gene TRBJ1-2, with TRBD1 identical over 8 bases. Per the germline V gene, CDR1 is LNHDA and CDR2 is SQIVND (reference sequence). J was trimmed by 4 bases and V by 6 bases; bases with no gene match: 13. CDR3 length equals 16 residues. As DNA, the CDR3 is TGTGCCAGTAGGAACTCCGGGACAGGCGAGATCTATGGCTACACCTTC. Amino acid sequence: CASRNSGTGEIYGYTF.

V and J are TRBV30 and TRBJ2-1; TRBD1 might be the D (5 bases). The V end lost 0 bases, the J end lost 6 bases, and 6 bases lay between the germline ends. CDR1 is GTSNPN and CDR2 is SVGIG in the germline V gene (reference sequence). The length of the CDR3 is 12 residues. CDR3 sequence reads: CAWSVRGNEQFF. The CDR3 DNA sequence: TGTGCCTGGAGTGTTAGGGGCAATGAGCAGTTCTTC.

V is TRBV16 and J is TRBJ2-7, with 13 bases fitting TRBD2. V was clipped by 2 bases and J by 6 bases; unmatched bases: 7. The germline gives CDR1 KGHSY, CDR2 FQNENV. CDR3 size: 16 residues. The CDR3 region has the DNA TGTGCCAGCAGCCAAAGTACTAGCGGGAGGGCCGGCGAGCAGTACTTC. It translates to CASSQSTSGRAGEQYF. The complete variable domain, with remaining parts taken from reference TRBV16 and TRBJ2-7, reads GEEVAQTPKHLVRGEGQKAKLYCAPIKGHSYVFWYQQVLKNEFKFLISFQNENVFDETGMPKERFSAKCLPNSPCSLEIQATKLEDSAVYFCASSQSTSGRAGEQYFGPGTRLTVT.

In nucleotides, the CDR3 is TGTGCCAGCAGCTTAAGATCCTTATTAGCGGGAGGGCCTACGTACTTC. It is translated as CASSLRSLLAGGPTYF. The rearrangement uses TRBV7-8 and TRBJ2-5; 11 bases line up with TRBD2. Germline lookup yields CDR1 SGHVS and CDR2 FQNEAQ. V lost 2 bases and J lost 13; bases outside the gene matches: 15. The CDR3 totals 16 residues.